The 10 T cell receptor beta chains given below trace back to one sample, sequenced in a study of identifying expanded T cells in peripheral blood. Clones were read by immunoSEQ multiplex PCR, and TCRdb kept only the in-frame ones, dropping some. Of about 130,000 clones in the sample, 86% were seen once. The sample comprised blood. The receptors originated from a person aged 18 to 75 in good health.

In DNA form, the CDR3 reads TGTGCCAGCAGCGCCGGGGACAGGGCCTTGGACAATGAGCAGTTCTTC. Its translation: CASSAGDRALDNEQFF. J is TRBJ2-1 and V is TRBV11-1, with 9 bases aligning to TRBD1. Germline values: CDR1 SGHAT, CDR2 FQDESV (reference sequence). This CDR3 comprises 16 residues. V dropped 5 bases and J dropped 5; count of bases not matched to a gene: 10. The full variable domain, completed using reference TRBV11-1 and TRBJ2-1, is EAEVAQSPRYKITEKSQAVAFWCDPISGHATLYWYRQILGQGPELLVQFQDESVVDDSQLPKDRFSAERLKGVDSTLKIQPAELGDSAMYLCASSAGDRALDNEQFFGPGTRLTVL.

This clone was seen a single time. CDR3 sequence (DNA): TGCGCCAGCACGACAGAGAACACCGGGGAGCTGTTTTTT. Translated, it gives CASTTENTGELFF. The chain combines TRBV5-1 with TRBJ2-2, with D possibly TRBD1 on 5 matching bases. The CDR3 totals 13 residues. Germline V lookup: CDR1 SGHRS, CDR2 YFSETQ. V was trimmed by 6 bases and J by 1 base, leaving 7 bases between them.

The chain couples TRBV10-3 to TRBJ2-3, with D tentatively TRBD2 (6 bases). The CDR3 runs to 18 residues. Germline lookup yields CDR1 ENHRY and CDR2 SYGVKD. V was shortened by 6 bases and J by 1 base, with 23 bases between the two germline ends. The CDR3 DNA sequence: TGTGCCATCAGCGGGGCGGCGGGGATGATAGGGGGCACAGATACGCAGTATTTT. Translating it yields CAISGAAGMIGGTDTQYF.

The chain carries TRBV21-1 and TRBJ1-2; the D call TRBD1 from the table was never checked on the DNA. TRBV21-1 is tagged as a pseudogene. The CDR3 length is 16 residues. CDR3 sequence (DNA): TGTGCCAGCAGCAAAAAGGACACGGACAGGGGAAAAGGCTACACCTTC. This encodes CASSKKDTDRGKGYTF.

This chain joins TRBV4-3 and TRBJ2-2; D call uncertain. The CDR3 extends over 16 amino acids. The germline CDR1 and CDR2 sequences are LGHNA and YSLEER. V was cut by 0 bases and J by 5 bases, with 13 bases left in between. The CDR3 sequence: CASSQDGPSWTGELFF. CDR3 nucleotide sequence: TGCGCCAGCAGCCAAGACGGGCCCTCCTGGACCGGGGAGCTGTTTTTT.

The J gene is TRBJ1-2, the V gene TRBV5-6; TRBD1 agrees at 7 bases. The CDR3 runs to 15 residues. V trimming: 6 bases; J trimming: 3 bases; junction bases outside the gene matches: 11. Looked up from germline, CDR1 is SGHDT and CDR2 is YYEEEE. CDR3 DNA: TGTGCCAGCAAAAGACAGGGTGGTGCGGACTATGGCTACACCTTC. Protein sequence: CASKRQGGADYGYTF. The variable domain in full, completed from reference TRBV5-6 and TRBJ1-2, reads DAGVTQSPTHLIKTRGQQVTLRCSPKSGHDTVSWYQQALGQGPQFIFQYYEEEERQRGNFPDRFSGHQFPNYSSELNVNALLLGDSALYLCASKRQGGADYGYTFGSGTRLTVV.

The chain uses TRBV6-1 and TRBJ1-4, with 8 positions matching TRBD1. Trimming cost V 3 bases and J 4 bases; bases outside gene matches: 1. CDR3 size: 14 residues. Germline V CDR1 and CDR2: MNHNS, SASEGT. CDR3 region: CASSEDRVNEKLFF. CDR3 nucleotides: TGTGCCAGCAGTGAGGACAGGGTTAATGAAAAACTGTTTTTT.

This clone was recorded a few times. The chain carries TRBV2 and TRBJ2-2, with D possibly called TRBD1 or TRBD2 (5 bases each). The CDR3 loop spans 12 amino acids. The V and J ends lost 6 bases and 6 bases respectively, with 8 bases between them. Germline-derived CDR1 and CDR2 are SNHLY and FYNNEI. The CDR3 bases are TGTGCCAGCAGCAGGGAGTCCGGGGAGCTGTTTTTT. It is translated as CASSRESGELFF. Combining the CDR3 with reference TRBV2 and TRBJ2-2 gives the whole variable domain EPEVTQTPSHQVTQMGQEVILRCVPISNHLYFYWYRQILGQKVEFLVSFYNNEISEKSEIFDDQFSVERPDGSNFTLKIRSTKLEDSAMYFCASSRESGELFFGEGSRLTVL.

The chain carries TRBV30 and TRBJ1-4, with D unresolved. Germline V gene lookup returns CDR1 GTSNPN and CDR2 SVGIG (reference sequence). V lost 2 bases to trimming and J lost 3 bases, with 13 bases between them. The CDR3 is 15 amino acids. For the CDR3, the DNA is TGTGCCTGGAGTAGCCCAGCGTTTTCTAATGAAAAACTGTTTTTT. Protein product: CAWSSPAFSNEKLFF.

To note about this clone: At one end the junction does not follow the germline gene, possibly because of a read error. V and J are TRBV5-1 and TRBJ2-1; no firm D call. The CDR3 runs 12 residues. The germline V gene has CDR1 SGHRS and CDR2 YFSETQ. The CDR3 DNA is TGTGCCAGCAGCTCCGGTGGGAATGAGCAGTTCTTC. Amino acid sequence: CASSSGGNEQFF.